This T cell receptor (beta chain) was found in a study of siplizumab effects on memory and regulatory T cells. The table came from immunoSEQ multiplex PCR; TCRdb's copy has only in-frame clones and leaves some out. The sample lists over 100,000 clones, about 94% seen once, with 0.62% in the top ten. Material: Tregs sorted from blood. The sequence was collected from a human donor in good health.

The CDR3 DNA sequence: TGTGCCAGCAGTACCGGGACTAGCGTAGGGACCCAGTACTTC. Its protein product is CASSTGTSVGTQYF. The chain links TRBV27 to TRBJ2-5, with 10 bases that match TRBD2. The CDR3 covers 14 residues. Germline values: CDR1 MNHEY, CDR2 SMNVEV (reference sequence). V shed 5 bases and J 7 bases; nucleotides not matched to a gene: 7.